These 22 T cell receptor beta chains came from one sample sequenced in a study of blood T cell repertoires in COVID-19 (dated by TCRdb to about 2020). Library creation used the immunoSEQ multiplex PCR assay. The table comes from immuneACCESS by way of TCRdb, which keeps in-frame sequences with V and J called. Part of the clones is missing from these tables; in studies checked, under half for an unresolved V gene and the rest for unknown reasons. This sample lists approximately 300,000 clones; around 90% were detected once. Together, the top ten hold approximately 4.7% of the sample. The specimen sequenced was PBMCs or T cells enriched from blood (not recorded which). Every receptor here comes from a man aged 55 to 70 who had recovered from COVID-19.

This chain links TRBV28 with TRBJ2-3; a possible D gene is TRBD2 (6 bases). Deletions cut 3 bases from V and 2 bases from J, with 15 bases between. The CDR3 runs 16 residues. Germline CDR1 MDHEN, CDR2 SYDVKM. In DNA form, the CDR3 reads TGTGCCAGCAGTTTTCGGACCGGGAGAGACACAGATACGCAGTATTTT. Translated: CASSFRTGRDTDTQYF. The full variable domain, completed using reference TRBV28 and TRBJ2-3, is DVKVTQSSRYLVKRTGEKVFLECVQDMDHENMFWYRQDPGLGLRLIYFSYDVKMKEKGDIPEGYSVSREKKERFSLILESASTNQTSMYLCASSFRTGRDTDTQYFGPGTRLTVL.

The rearrangement uses TRBV25-1 and TRBJ1-2; 9 nucleotides match TRBD1. Germline V gene data show CDR1 as MGHDK and CDR2 as SYGVNS. Trimming took 1 base from V and 5 from J; bases not matched to a gene: 14. The CDR3 totals 18 residues. CDR3 protein: CASSESFGKGDRAYGYTF. In nucleotides, the CDR3 is TGTGCCAGCAGTGAATCGTTTGGGAAAGGGGACAGGGCATATGGCTACACCTTC.

The chain joins TRBV6-5 to TRBJ2-7, with 9 bases fitting TRBD2. Per germline, CDR1 MNHEY and CDR2 SVGAGI. V was clipped by 8 bases and J by 4 bases; unmatched bases: 9. This CDR3 spans 14 amino acids. CDR3: CASGGREIQYEQYF. CDR3 bases: TGTGCCAGCGGCGGGAGGGAAATTCAGTACGAGCAGTACTTC.

The chain recombines TRBV9 with TRBJ2-1, with 8 bases matching TRBD2. Losses at the gene ends were 0 bases for V and 3 bases for J; bases not matched to a gene: 2. This CDR3 has 15 amino acids. CDR1 SGDLS and CDR2 YYNGEE come from the germline V gene. CDR3 nucleotide sequence: TGTGCCAGCAGCGTAGATCGGGAGGGCTACAATGAGCAGTTCTTC. Translation: CASSVDREGYNEQFF.

This clone was detected only once. V is TRBV5-6 and J is TRBJ1-3; possible D gene TRBD1, 6 bases. The germline CDR1 and CDR2 sequences are SGHDT and YYEEEE. V was trimmed by 1 base and J by 4 bases, leaving 12 bases between them. CDR3 length equals 15 residues. The CDR3 nucleotides read TGTGCCAGCAGCTTGCGGGGGGCGCCAGGAAACACCATATATTTT. Protein: CASSLRGAPGNTIYF.

The chain is built from TRBV29-1 and TRBJ2-6, with no clear D. The CDR3 is made up of 14 amino acids. CDR1 is SQVTM and CDR2 is ANQGSEA in the germline V gene. V lost 4 bases and J lost 2, with 9 bases in between. CDR3 bases: TGCAGCGTTGGGAGAGAGCCTGGGGCCAACGTCCTGACTTTC. Protein product: CSVGREPGANVLTF.

The chain joins TRBV7-2 to TRBJ1-5; D not resolved. The CDR3 runs 15 residues. The V and J ends lost 2 bases and 7 bases respectively, with 15 bases between them. Germline CDR1 and CDR2: SGHTA and FQGNSA. CDR3 nucleotides: TGTGCCAGCAGCTTAACGGCGGGGTTCAGCCAGCCCCAGCATTTT. It yields the protein CASSLTAGFSQPQHF.

V is TRBV5-1 and J is TRBJ2-7; possible D gene TRBD1, 8 bases. The V end lost 2 bases, the J end lost 5 bases, and 14 bases lay between the germline ends. CDR1 SGHRS and CDR2 YFSETQ come from the germline V gene. There are 14 residues in the CDR3. CDR3 amino acids: CASSLTGGDNEQYF. In DNA, the CDR3 is TGCGCCAGCAGCTTAACAGGGGGGGACAACGAGCAGTACTTC.

V gene TRBV18 combines with J gene TRBJ2-1, with 8 positions matching TRBD2. After removal of 6 bases from V and 3 bases from J, the junction contained 10 bases not matched to a gene. The CDR3 has 16 residues. Per the germline V gene, CDR1 is KGHSH and CDR2 is LQKENI. The CDR3 is CASSPLGAGGYNEQFF. In nucleotides, the CDR3 is TGTGCCAGCTCCCCCCTCGGGGCGGGAGGCTACAATGAGCAGTTCTTC.

This clone showed up just once. The chain carries TRBV11-3 and TRBJ2-1, with 11 bases fitting TRBD2. Germline assignment: CDR1 SGHNT and CDR2 YENEEA. Trimming removed 5 bases from V and 5 bases from J; junction bases left unmatched: 8. There are 16 residues in the CDR3. CDR3 loop: CASSKEGTSGHNEQFF. In DNA form, the CDR3 reads TGTGCCAGCAGCAAGGAGGGGACTAGCGGTCACAATGAGCAGTTCTTC.

The chain couples TRBV2 to TRBJ1-2; TRBD1 matches 8 bases. V was pared by 2 bases and J by 4 bases, with 6 bases of the junction left unmatched. CDR3 length: 15 amino acids. Germline V gives CDR1 SNHLY, CDR2 FYNNEI. The CDR3 here is CASSEITGGGYGYTF. CDR3 nucleotide sequence: TGTGCCAGCAGTGAAATAACAGGGGGTGGCTATGGCTACACCTTC. Combining the CDR3 with reference TRBV2 and TRBJ1-2 gives the whole variable domain EPEVTQTPSHQVTQMGQEVILRCVPISNHLYFYWYRQILGQKVEFLVSFYNNEISEKSEIFDDQFSVERPDGSNFTLKIRSTKLEDSAMYFCASSEITGGGYGYTFGSGTRLTVV.

This clone was seen only once. The chain combines TRBV7-6 with TRBJ2-1; the match to TRBD2 covers 9 bases. Germline CDR1 reads SGHVS; CDR2 reads FNYEAQ. V trimming: 0 bases; J trimming: 6 bases; junction bases outside the gene matches: 6. This CDR3 is built from 16 residues. The CDR3 bases are TGTGCCAGCAGCTTAGCAATCCTAGCGGGAATCAATGAGCAGTTCTTC. Translation gives CASSLAILAGINEQFF.

The genes are TRBV15 and TRBJ1-5; D possibly corresponds to TRBD1 (5 bases). Germline V gene sequence: CDR1 LNHNV, CDR2 YYDKDF (reference sequence). This CDR3 is 16 amino acids long. Between the trimmed V and J ends, which lost 0 bases and 5 bases, there was a span of 14 bases. CDR3 amino acids: CATSRDRGLDHQPQHF. DNA of the CDR3: TGTGCCACCAGCAGAGACCGGGGGTTGGACCATCAGCCCCAGCATTTT.

The rearrangement uses TRBV11-2 and TRBJ2-1; 11 nucleotides align to TRBD2. This CDR3 has 14 amino acids. The ends lost 2 bases at V and 9 bases at J; junction bases unmatched: 3. In germline, CDR1 is SGHAT, CDR2 FQNNGV. The CDR3 loop is CASSLTSGSGEQFF. CDR3 DNA: TGTGCCAGCAGCTTAACTAGCGGGAGTGGTGAGCAGTTCTTC.

V and J are TRBV5-1 and TRBJ1-5; D gene ambiguous. This CDR3 region has 16 residues. Trimming removed 0 bases from V and 4 bases from J, with 14 bases in between. CDR1 and CDR2 from the germline V gene are SGHRS and YFSETQ. CDR3 coding DNA: TGCGCCAGCAGCTTGGAAGGCAGGCATACGAATCAGCCCCAGCATTTT. Translated, it gives CASSLEGRHTNQPQHF.

This chain links TRBV5-1 with TRBJ1-2; 8 nucleotides agree with TRBD1. The V gene's germline CDR1 is SGHRS and CDR2 YFSETQ. The CDR3 totals 16 residues. Unmatched junction bases numbered 11, after V lost 4 bases and J lost 3 bases. CDR3 region: CASSPTGGAADYGYTF. The CDR3 nucleotides are TGCGCCAGCAGCCCTACAGGGGGTGCTGCGGACTATGGCTACACCTTC.

Only a few counts were recorded for this clone. The chain uses TRBV3-1 (or the pseudogene TRBV3-2) and TRBJ2-1; 11 bases fit TRBD2. Germline V gives CDR1 LGHDT, CDR2 YNNKEL (reference sequence). The CDR3 has 14 amino acids. V shed 4 bases and J 6 bases; nucleotides not matched to a gene: 2. CDR3 DNA: TGTGCCAGCAGCCTTAGCGGGAGGGGCAATGAGCAGTTCTTC. It is translated as CASSLSGRGNEQFF.

The chain recombines TRBV5-4 with TRBJ1-1; maybe TRBD1 (6 bases). Germline CDR1 and CDR2: SGHNT and YYREEE (reference sequence). This CDR3 is built from 15 residues. Trimming took 5 bases from V and 2 from J, leaving 16 bases between them. The CDR3 loop is CASRIELGGNTEAFF. CDR3 nucleotides: TGTGCCAGCAGAATCGAGCTAGGGGGTAACACTGAAGCTTTCTTT. The full variable domain, completed using reference TRBV5-4 and TRBJ1-1, is ETGVTQSPTHLIKTRGQQVTLRCSSQSGHNTVSWYQQALGQGPQFIFQYYREEENGRGNFPPRFSGLQFPNYSSELNVNALELDDSALYLCASRIELGGNTEAFFGQGTRLTVV.

The genes are TRBV29-1 and TRBJ1-2; D is unresolved. V lost 5 bases, J lost 0 bases, and 10 bases lay in between. The CDR3 has 13 amino acids. From germline, CDR1 is SQVTM and CDR2 ANQGSEA. The CDR3 protein is CSVTPTSNYGYTF. The CDR3 coding sequence is TGCAGCGTTACGCCCACATCTAACTATGGCTACACCTTC.

The count of this clone is one. The chain couples TRBV11-3 to TRBJ2-2; tentatively, D is TRBD2 (6 bases). This CDR3 has 15 residues. The V end was cut by 0 bases, the J end by 2 bases, with 7 bases between. In germline, CDR1 is SGHNT, CDR2 YENEEA. The CDR3 loop reads CASSLEGTNTGELFF. The CDR3, as DNA: TGTGCCAGCAGCTTAGAAGGGACTAACACCGGGGAGCTGTTTTTT.

The J gene is TRBJ1-5, the V gene TRBV24-1, with TRBD1 identical over 7 bases. V dropped 5 bases and J dropped 3; count of bases not matched to a gene: 9. Germline V gives CDR1 KGHDR, CDR2 SFDVKD. CDR3 length: 16 residues. For the CDR3, the DNA is TGTGCCACCAGTGCTCGGGACAGAGGAGACAATCAGCCCCAGCATTTT. Residues: CATSARDRGDNQPQHF.

This chain links TRBV6-2 or TRBV6-3 with TRBJ1-5; weak D call: TRBD1 (6 bases). The CDR3 has 14 residues. V lost 5 bases to trimming and J lost 3 bases, with 11 bases between them. Germline CDR1 reads MNHEY; CDR2 reads SVGEGT. The CDR3 DNA reads as TGTGCCAGCAGTAAACAGGGTAACAATCAGCCCCAGCATTTT. This encodes CASSKQGNNQPQHF.